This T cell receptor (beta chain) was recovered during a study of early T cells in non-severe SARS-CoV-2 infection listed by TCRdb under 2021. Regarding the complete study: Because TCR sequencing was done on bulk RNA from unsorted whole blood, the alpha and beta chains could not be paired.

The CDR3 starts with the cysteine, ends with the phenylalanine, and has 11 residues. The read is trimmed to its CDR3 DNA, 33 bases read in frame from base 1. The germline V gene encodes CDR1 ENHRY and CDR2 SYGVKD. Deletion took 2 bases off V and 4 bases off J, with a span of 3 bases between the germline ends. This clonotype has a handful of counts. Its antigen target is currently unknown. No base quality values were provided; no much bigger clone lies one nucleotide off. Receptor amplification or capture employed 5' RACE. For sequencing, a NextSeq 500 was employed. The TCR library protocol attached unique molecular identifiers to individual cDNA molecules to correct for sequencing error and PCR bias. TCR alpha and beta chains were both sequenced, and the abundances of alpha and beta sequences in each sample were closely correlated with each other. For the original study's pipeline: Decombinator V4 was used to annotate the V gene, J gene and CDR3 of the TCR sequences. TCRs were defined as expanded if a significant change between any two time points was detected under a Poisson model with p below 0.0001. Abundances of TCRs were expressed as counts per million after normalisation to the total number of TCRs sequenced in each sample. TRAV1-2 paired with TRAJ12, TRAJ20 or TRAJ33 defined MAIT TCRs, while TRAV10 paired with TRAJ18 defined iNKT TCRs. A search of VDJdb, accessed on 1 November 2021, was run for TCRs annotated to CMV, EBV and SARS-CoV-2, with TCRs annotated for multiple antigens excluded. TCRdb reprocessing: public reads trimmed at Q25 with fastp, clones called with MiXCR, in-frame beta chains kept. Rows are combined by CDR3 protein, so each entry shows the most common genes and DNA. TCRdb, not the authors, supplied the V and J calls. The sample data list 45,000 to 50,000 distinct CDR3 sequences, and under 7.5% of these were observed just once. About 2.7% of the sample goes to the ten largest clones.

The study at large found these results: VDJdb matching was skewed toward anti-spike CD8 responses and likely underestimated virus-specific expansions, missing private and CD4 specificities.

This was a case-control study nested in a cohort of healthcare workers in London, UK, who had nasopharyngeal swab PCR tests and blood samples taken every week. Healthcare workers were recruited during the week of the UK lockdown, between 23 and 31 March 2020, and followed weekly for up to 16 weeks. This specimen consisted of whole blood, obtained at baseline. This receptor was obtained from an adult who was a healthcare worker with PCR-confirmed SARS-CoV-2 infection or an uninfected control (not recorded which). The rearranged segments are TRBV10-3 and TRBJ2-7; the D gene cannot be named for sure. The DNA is TGTGCCATCAGTGAGGGATACGAGCAGTACTTC. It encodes CAISEGYEQYF.